These 28 T cell receptor beta chains were sequenced from one sample in a study of T cell responses to AZD1222 COVID-19 vaccine. Only in-frame clones appear in the TCRdb table, and some are missing; sequencing was by immunoSEQ multiplex PCR. The sample carries under 35,000 clones, under 90% recorded once. The material was peripheral blood, obtained 28 days after the second AZD1222 dose. The receptors derive from an adult who received the AZD1222 COVID-19 vaccine.

V is TRBV15 and J is TRBJ1-2, with TRBD1 matching 10 bases. J gave up 4 bases and V 0 bases, and 2 bases lay outside the gene matches. Germline loops: CDR1 LNHNV, CDR2 YYDKDF (reference sequence). The CDR3 consists of 15 residues. CDR3: CATSRETGGVYGYTF. The CDR3 bases are TGTGCCACCAGCAGAGAGACAGGGGGCGTCTATGGCTACACCTTC.

V gene TRBV30 combines with J gene TRBJ2-7; D unresolved. Trimming removed 3 bases from V and 3 bases from J, with 9 bases in between. CDR1 is GTSNPN and CDR2 is SVGIG in the germline V gene (reference sequence). This CDR3 has 12 amino acids. CDR3 nucleotide sequence: TGTGCCTGGAGACCCCAGAGCTACGAGCAGTACTTC. Translated, it gives CAWRPQSYEQYF.

The chain links TRBV11-2 to TRBJ2-7; a weak D match, TRBD2 (7 bases). This CDR3 contains 17 residues. Germline loops: CDR1 SGHAT, CDR2 FQNNGV. V was cut by 1 base and J by 1 base, with 17 bases left in between. DNA for the CDR3: TGTGCCAGCAGCTTAGTAGGGGGGGGCCCAGTATCCTACGAGCAGTACTTC. Translated, it gives CASSLVGGGPVSYEQYF.

The chain joins TRBV7-2 to TRBJ2-5, with 8 bases identical to TRBD1. V gave up 1 base and J gave up 2 bases; unmatched junction bases: 9. The CDR3 covers 17 residues. CDR1 is SGHTA and CDR2 is FQGNSA in the germline V gene. This CDR3 is CASSLELFGTGQETQYF. CDR3 bases: TGTGCCAGCAGCTTAGAACTCTTCGGGACAGGTCAAGAGACCCAGTACTTC. Using reference TRBV7-2 and TRBJ2-5 for the parts outside the CDR3, the full variable domain is GAGVSQSPSNKVTEKGKDVELRCDPISGHTALYWYRQSLGQGLEFLIYFQGNSAPDKSGLPSDRFSAERTGGSVSTLTIQRTQQEDSAVYLCASSLELFGTGQETQYFGPGTRLLVL.

J is TRBJ2-5 and V is TRBV5-1; D is unresolved. V shed 3 bases and J shed 1 base, with 13 bases lying between them. Germline values: CDR1 SGHRS, CDR2 YFSETQ. This CDR3 has 15 residues. The CDR3, as DNA: TGCGCCAGCAGCTCATCACAGATAGGCCAAGAGACCCAGTACTTC. Protein product: CASSSSQIGQETQYF.

The chain recombines TRBV5-5 with TRBJ1-1; 8 bases are shared with TRBD1. V gave up 5 bases and J gave up 4 bases; unmatched junction bases: 7. CDR1 is SGHKS and CDR2 is YYEKEE in the germline V gene (reference sequence). The length of the CDR3 is 14 residues. This CDR3 is CASRETGGPTEAFF. The DNA of the CDR3 is TGTGCCAGCAGGGAAACAGGGGGACCCACTGAAGCTTTCTTT.

This clone has a single count. The rearrangement links TRBV5-1 to TRBJ2-5, with D maybe TRBD1 (7 bases). Germline V gives CDR1 SGHRS, CDR2 YFSETQ. The CDR3 spans 15 residues. With 6 bases removed from V and 5 bases from J, the gap between germline ends came to 20 bases. CDR3 DNA: TGCGCCAGCAAGCTTACGGTGGGGGGACAGGAGACCCAGTACTTC. Its translation is CASKLTVGGQETQYF.

The chain uses TRBV3-1 (or the pseudogene TRBV3-2) and TRBJ1-3; the D gene is possibly TRBD1 (5 bases). Germline CDR1 LGHDT, CDR2 YNNKEL (reference sequence). V lost 0 bases and J 7 bases, leaving 13 bases between the germline ends. The CDR3 is 15 amino acids. DNA of the CDR3: TGTGCCAGCAGCCAAGATGAGCGTCGGGGGAACACCATATATTTT. Its protein is CASSQDERRGNTIYF.

The rearrangement links TRBV10-3 to TRBJ1-6; no clear D. The V end lost 0 bases, the J end lost 5 bases, and 11 bases lay between the germline ends. Germline assignment: CDR1 ENHRY and CDR2 SYGVKD. The CDR3 contains 16 residues. Here the CDR3 DNA reads TGTGCCATCAGTGAGTCAGCATCTGAAGATAATTCACCCCTCCACTTT. It is translated as CAISESASEDNSPLHF.

This sequence joins TRBV4-2 and TRBJ1-5; D is possibly TRBD1 (6 bases). Germline V gene sequence: CDR1 LGHNA, CDR2 YNFKEQ. With 1 base removed from V and 5 bases from J, the gap between germline ends came to 9 bases. The CDR3 runs 14 residues. The CDR3 DNA follows: TGTGCCAGCAGCCAAGGGACAGCCGATCAGCCCCAGCATTTT. Amino acids: CASSQGTADQPQHF.

The chain carries TRBV2 and TRBJ1-1, with D perhaps TRBD1 (6 bases). Trimming pared 8 bases from V and 0 bases from J, leaving 25 bases between. This CDR3 contains 18 residues. Germline CDR1 and CDR2: SNHLY and FYNNEI. The CDR3 nucleotides are TGTGCCAGCGACTTGGGTACACGGGGCAGGGGAATGAACACTGAAGCTTTCTTT. Its protein product is CASDLGTRGRGMNTEAFF.

This chain links TRBV9 with TRBJ1-1; D uncertain. Trimming stripped 1 base from V and 3 bases from J, with 7 bases between. Germline loops: CDR1 SGDLS, CDR2 YYNGEE. This CDR3 is 13 amino acids long. The CDR3 loop reads CASSVSHYTEAFF. The CDR3, as DNA: TGTGCCAGCAGCGTATCCCATTACACTGAAGCTTTCTTT.

The rearrangement uses TRBV12-2 and TRBJ2-2; the table calls TRBD2, which could not be checked here. TRBV12-2 is a pseudogene. The CDR3 covers 20 residues. The CDR3 here is CASRLDGRFVGAANTGELFF. The CDR3 coding sequence is TGTGCAAGTCGCTTAGATGGCCGCTTCGTGGGAGCGGCGAACACCGGGGAGCTGTTTTTT.

The genes are TRBV6-5 and TRBJ1-2; TRBD1 might be the D (6 bases). The length of the CDR3 is 12 residues. Trimming took off 7 bases at V and 4 bases at J, with 10 bases between the two ends. Germline V gives CDR1 MNHEY, CDR2 SVGAGI. The CDR3 nucleotides read TGTGCCAGCATAGGACAGAGCTATGGCTACACCTTC. Translation gives CASIGQSYGYTF.

This chain uses TRBV19 with TRBJ1-1; D gene uncertain. V was shortened by 3 bases and J by 8 bases, with 16 bases between the two germline ends. This CDR3 spans 14 amino acids. The germline V gene has CDR1 LNHDA and CDR2 SQIVND (reference sequence). The CDR3 DNA follows: TGTGCCAGTAGTATCGGAGGGATCTACCCGGAAGCTTTCTTT. Translating it yields CASSIGGIYPEAFF.

The chain uses TRBV5-4 and TRBJ2-1; D is ambiguous. Germline V lookup: CDR1 SGHNT, CDR2 YYREEE (reference sequence). Trimming removed 4 bases from V and 5 bases from J, with 19 bases in between. The CDR3 length is 16 residues. The CDR3 sequence is CASSQKKTRANNEQFF. The CDR3 nucleotides are TGTGCCAGCAGCCAAAAAAAGACAAGGGCCAACAATGAGCAGTTCTTC.

The chain has TRBV3-1 (or the pseudogene TRBV3-2) and TRBJ1-6, with TRBD1 as a possible D gene (5 bases). Germline V lookup: CDR1 LGHDT, CDR2 YNNKEL (reference sequence). The CDR3 sequence is 14 residues long. Trimming removed 3 bases from V and 7 bases from J, with 10 bases in between. CDR3 amino acids: CASSHLEGNSPLHF. Written as DNA, the CDR3 is TGTGCCAGCAGCCATCTCGAGGGGAATTCACCCCTCCACTTT.

V and J are TRBV19 and TRBJ1-5; no clear D. Germline V gene data show CDR1 as LNHDA and CDR2 as SQIVND (reference sequence). The CDR3 has 12 amino acids. The V gene lost 9 bases and the J gene lost 2 bases, with 8 bases spanning the gap. The CDR3 sequence is CASRLGNQPQHF. CDR3 coding DNA: TGTGCCAGCCGCTTGGGCAATCAGCCCCAGCATTTT.

This chain connects TRBV5-4 to TRBJ2-1; 7 nucleotides agree with TRBD1. The V gene end was trimmed by 5 bases and the J gene end by 4 bases; junction bases not matched to a gene: 9. CDR1 SGHNT and CDR2 YYREEE come from the germline V gene (reference sequence). The length of the CDR3 is 15 residues. CDR3 residues: CASSQDRTSYNEQFF. CDR3 coding DNA: TGTGCCAGCAGTCAGGACAGGACATCTTACAATGAGCAGTTCTTC.

The chain couples TRBV27 to TRBJ2-1; 9 bases align to TRBD1. Germline CDR1 reads MNHEY; CDR2 reads SMNVEV (reference sequence). V was clipped by 6 bases and J by 2 bases; unmatched bases: 5. The CDR3 is made up of 15 amino acids. CDR3 loop: CASSPWDRAYNEQFF. The DNA for the CDR3 is TGTGCCAGCAGCCCTTGGGACAGGGCCTACAATGAGCAGTTCTTC.

The chain carries TRBV5-1 and TRBJ2-4; TRBD2 matches at 12 bases. Germline V CDR1 and CDR2: SGHRS, YFSETQ. The CDR3 consists of 19 residues. V shed 4 bases and J 2 bases; nucleotides not matched to a gene: 13. This CDR3 is CASSLGLAGSSLPKNIQYF. The CDR3, as DNA: TGCGCCAGCAGCCTCGGACTAGCGGGGAGTTCTCTCCCCAAAAACATTCAGTACTTC.

The V gene is TRBV7-9, the J gene TRBJ1-3; D might be TRBD1 (6 bases). There are 18 residues in the CDR3. V dropped 5 bases and J dropped 0 bases, with 20 bases sitting between them. From germline, CDR1 is SEHNR and CDR2 FQNEAQ (reference sequence). The CDR3 is CASSDNLDRSLSGNTIYF. In nucleotides, the CDR3 is TGTGCCAGCAGCGATAACCTCGACAGGAGCCTCTCTGGAAACACCATATATTTT.

The rearrangement uses TRBV18 and TRBJ2-7, with D uncertain. Deletions cut 0 bases from V and 2 bases from J, with 5 bases between. This CDR3 region has 13 residues. Germline V gene sequence: CDR1 KGHSH, CDR2 LQKENI. DNA of the CDR3: TGTGCCAGCTCACCACCGGGCACCTACGAGCAGTACTTC. This gives the protein CASSPPGTYEQYF. Full variable domain (remainder filled in from reference TRBV18 and TRBJ2-7): NAGVMQNPRHLVRRRGQEARLRCSPMKGHSHVYWYRQLPEEGLKFMVYLQKENIIDESGMPKERFSAEFPKEGPSILRIQQVVRGDSAAYFCASSPPGTYEQYFGPGTRLTVT.

V is TRBV2 and J is TRBJ2-3; 13 nucleotides align to TRBD2. After removal of 5 bases from V and 6 bases from J, the junction contained 14 bases not matched to a gene. Germline V gene lookup returns CDR1 SNHLY and CDR2 FYNNEI. CDR3 size: 18 residues. CDR3 sequence: CASSWTSGRGSSEDTQYF. The CDR3 DNA reads as TGTGCCAGCAGTTGGACTAGCGGGAGAGGTAGTTCAGAGGATACGCAGTATTTT.

V usage is TRBV28 and J usage is TRBJ1-3; TRBD1 matches at 8 bases. The CDR3 has 14 residues. Trimming took 9 bases from V and 0 from J; bases not matched to a gene: 4. Germline V gene lookup returns CDR1 MDHEN and CDR2 SYDVKM. CDR3 nucleotide sequence: TGTGCCAGTAGGACAGGGCGCTCTGGAAACACCATATATTTT. This sequence encodes CASRTGRSGNTIYF.

The rearrangement joins TRBV20-1 to TRBJ2-3; the D is unclear. Trimming cost V 5 bases and J 1 base, with 4 bases left between them. From germline, CDR1 is DFQATT and CDR2 SNEGSKA (reference sequence). The length of the CDR3 is 11 residues. The CDR3 DNA reads as TGCAGTGCTGAGGGCACAGATACGCAGTATTTT. Its protein product is CSAEGTDTQYF.

The chain combines TRBV6-4 with TRBJ2-3; D is unresolved. Trimming cost V 3 bases and J 3 bases, with 13 bases left between them. Germline CDR1 reads MRHNA; CDR2 reads SNTAGT. This CDR3 has 15 residues. The CDR3 bases are TGTGCCAGCAGTGAAAGGCGAAACCCAACAGATACGCAGTATTTT. This sequence encodes CASSERRNPTDTQYF.

The chain couples TRBV5-1 to TRBJ2-7; 8 nucleotides match TRBD1. Germline CDR1 is SGHRS and CDR2 is YFSETQ. The CDR3 runs to 15 residues. V lost 3 bases, J lost 6 bases, and 11 bases stayed unmatched. This chain's CDR3 is CASSSGQGGGSEQYF. The CDR3 DNA follows: TGCGCCAGCAGCTCAGGACAGGGAGGTGGATCCGAGCAGTACTTC.